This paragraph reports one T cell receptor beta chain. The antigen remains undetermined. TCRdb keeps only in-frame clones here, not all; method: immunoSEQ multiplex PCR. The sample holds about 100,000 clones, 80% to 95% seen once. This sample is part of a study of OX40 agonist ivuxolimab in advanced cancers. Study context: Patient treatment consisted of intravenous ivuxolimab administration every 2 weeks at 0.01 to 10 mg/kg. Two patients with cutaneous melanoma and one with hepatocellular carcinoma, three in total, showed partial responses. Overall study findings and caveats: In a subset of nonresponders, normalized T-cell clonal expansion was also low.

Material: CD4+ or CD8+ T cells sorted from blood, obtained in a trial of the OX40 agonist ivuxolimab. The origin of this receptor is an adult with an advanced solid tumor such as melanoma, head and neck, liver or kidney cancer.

The CDR3 sequence: CASSRFRGSSSYNEQFF. The DNA of the CDR3 is TGTGCCAGCAGTAGATTCAGGGGCTCCAGCTCCTACAATGAGCAGTTCTTC. The chain employs TRBV28 and TRBJ2-1, with D possibly being TRBD1 (6 bases). The CDR3 loop spans 17 amino acids. V lost 5 bases to trimming and J lost 0 bases, with 17 bases between them. CDR1 MDHEN and CDR2 SYDVKM come from the germline V gene.